The clone carrying this T cell receptor beta chain has a single count. Original processing methods: Nucleated cell counts were estimated from reference gene primer amplification. Only in-frame clones appear in the TCRdb table, and some are missing; sequencing was by immunoSEQ multiplex PCR. V, J and clone size were drawn from that table, and D and trimming were deduced from the DNA. Among some 93,000 clones listed, approximately 86% were seen once. The CDR3 runs to 15 residues. The sample comes from a study of blood T cell repertoires in COVID-19. Turning to the study itself: Donors in the United States, Italy and Spain gave samples during acute or convalescent COVID-19. Nucleic acid was either cDNA or gDNA, and it came from T cells, B-cell-depleted T cells, or PBMCs.

The sequencing input was peripheral blood. This rearrangement joins TRBV21-1 to TRBJ1-5; TRBD1, the table's D call, was not compared with the DNA. TRBV21-1 is labeled a pseudogene. This receptor was taken from a man aged 55 to 70 with acute or convalescent COVID-19. The CDR3 DNA reads TGTGCCATCCGCAGGGGGATCAGAGGCAATCAGCCCCAGCATTTT. Its protein product is CAIRRGIRGNQPQHF.